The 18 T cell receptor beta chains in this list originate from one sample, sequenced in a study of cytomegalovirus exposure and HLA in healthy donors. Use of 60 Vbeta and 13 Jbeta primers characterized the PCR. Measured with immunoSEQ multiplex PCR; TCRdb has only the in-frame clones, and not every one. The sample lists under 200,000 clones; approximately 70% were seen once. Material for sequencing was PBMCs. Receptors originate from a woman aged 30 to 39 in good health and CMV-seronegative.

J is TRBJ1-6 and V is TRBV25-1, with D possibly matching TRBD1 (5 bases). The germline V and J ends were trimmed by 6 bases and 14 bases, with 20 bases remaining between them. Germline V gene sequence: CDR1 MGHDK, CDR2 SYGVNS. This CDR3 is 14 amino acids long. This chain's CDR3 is CASSQGSLLSTLHF. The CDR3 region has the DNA TGTGCCAGCAGCCAGGGCTCACTTTTGTCAACCCTCCACTTT.

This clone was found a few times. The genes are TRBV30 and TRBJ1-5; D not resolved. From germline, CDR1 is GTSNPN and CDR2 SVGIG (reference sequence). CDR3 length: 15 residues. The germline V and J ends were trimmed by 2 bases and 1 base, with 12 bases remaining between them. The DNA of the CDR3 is TGTGCCTGGAGTAGAGGAGCAAGGAGCAATCAGCCCCAGCATTTT. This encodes CAWSRGARSNQPQHF.

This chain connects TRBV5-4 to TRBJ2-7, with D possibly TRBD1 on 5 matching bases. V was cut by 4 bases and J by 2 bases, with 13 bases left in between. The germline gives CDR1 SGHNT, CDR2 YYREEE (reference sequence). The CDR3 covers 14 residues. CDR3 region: CASSNLRVPYEQYF. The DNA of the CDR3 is TGTGCCAGCAGCAACCTCAGGGTGCCCTACGAGCAGTACTTC.

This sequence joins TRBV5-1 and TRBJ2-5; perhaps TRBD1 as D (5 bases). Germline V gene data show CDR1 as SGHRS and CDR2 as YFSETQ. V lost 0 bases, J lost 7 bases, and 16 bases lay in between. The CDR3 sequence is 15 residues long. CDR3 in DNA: TGCGCCAGCAGCTTGGAGGTGGGGCTCGGTGGGACCCAGTACTTC. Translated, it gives CASSLEVGLGGTQYF.

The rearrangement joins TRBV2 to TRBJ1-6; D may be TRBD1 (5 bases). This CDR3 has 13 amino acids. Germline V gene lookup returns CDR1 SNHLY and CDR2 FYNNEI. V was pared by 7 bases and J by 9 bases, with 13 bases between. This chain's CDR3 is CASKVGGGSPLHF. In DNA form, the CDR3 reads TGTGCCAGCAAGGTTGGGGGGGGTTCACCCCTCCACTTT.

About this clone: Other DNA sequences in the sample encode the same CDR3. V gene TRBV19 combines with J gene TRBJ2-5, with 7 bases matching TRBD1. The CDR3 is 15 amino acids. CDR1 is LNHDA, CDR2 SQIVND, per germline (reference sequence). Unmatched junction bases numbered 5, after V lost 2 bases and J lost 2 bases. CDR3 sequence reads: CASSIPGTVQETQYF. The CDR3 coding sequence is TGTGCCAGTAGTATACCCGGGACAGTACAAGAGACCCAGTACTTC. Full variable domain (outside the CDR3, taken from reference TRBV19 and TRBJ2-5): DGGITQSPKYLFRKEGQNVTLSCEQNLNHDAMYWYRQDPGQGLRLIYYSQIVNDFQKGDIAEGYSVSREKKESFPLTVTSAQKNPTAFYLCASSIPGTVQETQYFGPGTRLLVL.

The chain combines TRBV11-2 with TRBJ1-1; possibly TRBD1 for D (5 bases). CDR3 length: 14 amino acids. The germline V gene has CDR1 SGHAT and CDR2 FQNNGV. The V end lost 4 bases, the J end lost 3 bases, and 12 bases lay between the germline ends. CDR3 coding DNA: TGTGCCAGCAGCTCCCCCCGCAGGGACACTGAAGCTTTCTTT. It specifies CASSSPRRDTEAFF. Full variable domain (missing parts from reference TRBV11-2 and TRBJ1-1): EAGVAQSPRYKIIEKRQSVAFWCNPISGHATLYWYQQILGQGPKLLIQFQNNGVVDDSQLPKDRFSAERLKGVDSTLKIQPAKLEDSAVYLCASSSPRRDTEAFFGQGTRLTVV.

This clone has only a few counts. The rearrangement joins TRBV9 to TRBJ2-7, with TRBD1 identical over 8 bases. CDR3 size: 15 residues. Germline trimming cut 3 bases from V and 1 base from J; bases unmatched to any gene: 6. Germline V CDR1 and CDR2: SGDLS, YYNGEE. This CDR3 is CASSAGTGPSYEQYF. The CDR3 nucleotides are TGTGCCAGCAGCGCCGGGACAGGCCCTTCCTACGAGCAGTACTTC.

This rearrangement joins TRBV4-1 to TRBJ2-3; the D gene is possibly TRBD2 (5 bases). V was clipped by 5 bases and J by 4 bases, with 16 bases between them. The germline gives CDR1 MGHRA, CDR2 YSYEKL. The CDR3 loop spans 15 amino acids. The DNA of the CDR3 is TGCGCCAGCAGCAGCACACCTAGCCTCCCAGATACGCAGTATTTT. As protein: CASSSTPSLPDTQYF.

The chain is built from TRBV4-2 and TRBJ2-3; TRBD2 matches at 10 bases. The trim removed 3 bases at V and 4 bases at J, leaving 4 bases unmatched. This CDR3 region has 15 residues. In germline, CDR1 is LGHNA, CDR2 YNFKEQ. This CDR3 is CASSQLAGAADTQYF. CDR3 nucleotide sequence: TGTGCCAGCAGCCAGCTAGCGGGAGCGGCAGATACGCAGTATTTT.

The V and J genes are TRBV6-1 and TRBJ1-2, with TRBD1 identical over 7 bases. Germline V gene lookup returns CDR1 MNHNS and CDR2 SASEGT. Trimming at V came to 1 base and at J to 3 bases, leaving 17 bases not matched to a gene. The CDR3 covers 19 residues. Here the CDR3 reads CASSEDFWVGQARDYGYTF. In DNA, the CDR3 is TGTGCCAGCAGTGAAGATTTCTGGGTCGGACAGGCCCGAGACTATGGCTACACCTTC.

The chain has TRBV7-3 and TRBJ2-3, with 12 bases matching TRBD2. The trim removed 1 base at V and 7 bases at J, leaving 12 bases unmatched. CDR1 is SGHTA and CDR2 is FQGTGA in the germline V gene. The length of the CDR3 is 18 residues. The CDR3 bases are TGTGCCAGCAGCTTAATGGCGCCTAGCGGGGGGGCACAATATACGCAGTATTTT. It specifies CASSLMAPSGGAQYTQYF.

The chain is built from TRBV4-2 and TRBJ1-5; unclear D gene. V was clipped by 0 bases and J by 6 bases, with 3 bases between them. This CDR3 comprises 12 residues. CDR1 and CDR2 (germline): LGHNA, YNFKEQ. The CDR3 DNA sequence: TGTGCCAGCAGCCAAGATAGTCAGCCCCAGCATTTT. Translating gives CASSQDSQPQHF.

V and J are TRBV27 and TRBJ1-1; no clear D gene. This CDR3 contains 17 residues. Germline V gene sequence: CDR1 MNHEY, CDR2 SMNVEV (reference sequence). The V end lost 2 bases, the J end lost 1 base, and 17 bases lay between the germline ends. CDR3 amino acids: CASSLEGHGEGNTEAFF. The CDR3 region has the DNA TGTGCCAGCAGTTTAGAGGGCCACGGGGAGGGGAACACTGAAGCTTTCTTT.

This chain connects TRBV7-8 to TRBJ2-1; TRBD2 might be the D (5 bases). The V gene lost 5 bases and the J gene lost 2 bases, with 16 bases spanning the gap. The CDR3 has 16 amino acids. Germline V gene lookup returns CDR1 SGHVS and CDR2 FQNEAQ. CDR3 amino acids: CASSARLLRAYNEQFF. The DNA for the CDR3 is TGTGCCAGCAGCGCCCGACTATTACGCGCCTACAATGAGCAGTTCTTC.

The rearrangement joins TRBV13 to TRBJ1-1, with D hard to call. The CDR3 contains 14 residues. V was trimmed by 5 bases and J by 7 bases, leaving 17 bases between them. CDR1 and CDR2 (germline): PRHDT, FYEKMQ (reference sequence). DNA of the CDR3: TGTGCCAGCAGCCCTAGGTCGGGGAGGGATGAAGCTTTCTTT. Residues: CASSPRSGRDEAFF.

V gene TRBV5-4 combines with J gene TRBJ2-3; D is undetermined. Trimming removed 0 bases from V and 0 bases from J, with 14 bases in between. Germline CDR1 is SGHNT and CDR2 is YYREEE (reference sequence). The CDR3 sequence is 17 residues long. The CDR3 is CASSLGGAASSTDTQYF. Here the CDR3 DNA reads TGTGCCAGCAGCTTGGGTGGTGCGGCCAGTAGCACAGATACGCAGTATTTT.

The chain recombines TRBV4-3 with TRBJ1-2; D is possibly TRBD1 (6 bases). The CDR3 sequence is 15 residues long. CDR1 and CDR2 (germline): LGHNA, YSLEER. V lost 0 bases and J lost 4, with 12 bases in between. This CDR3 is CASSQDFRGGYGYTF. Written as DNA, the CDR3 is TGCGCCAGCAGCCAAGATTTTAGAGGGGGCTATGGCTACACCTTC.